Each of the 14 T cell receptor beta chains below was sequenced from the same sample in a study of cytomegalovirus exposure and HLA in healthy donors. The study ran its PCR with 60 Vbeta and 13 Jbeta primers. TCRdb's table, derived via immunoSEQ multiplex PCR, lists solely in-frame clones and lacks some. The sample gives 150,000 to 200,000 clones, around 78% of which show up once; less than 2% is in the top ten. Specimen: PBMCs. These TCRs come from a man aged 30-40 years in good health and CMV-seronegative.

V gene TRBV6-1 combines with J gene TRBJ1-4; 10 nucleotides align to TRBD1. CDR3 length: 13 amino acids. V dropped 11 bases and J dropped 5; count of bases not matched to a gene: 5. Germline values: CDR1 MNHNS, CDR2 SASEGT. The CDR3 loop reads CAGGDRGNEKLFF. The CDR3 DNA reads TGTGCCGGGGGGGACAGGGGAAATGAAAAACTGTTTTTT.

The chain uses TRBV10-1 and TRBJ2-3; 7 bases agree with TRBD1. Trimming removed 0 bases from V and 8 bases from J; junction bases left unmatched: 8. The CDR3 spans 15 residues. Per germline, CDR1 WNHNN and CDR2 SYGVQD (reference sequence). The CDR3 region is CASSESRTGYPTQYF. For the CDR3, the DNA is TGCGCCAGCAGTGAGTCCCGGACAGGTTACCCTACGCAGTATTTT.

J is TRBJ2-2 and V is TRBV14; TRBD2 might be the D (7 bases). The CDR3 is made up of 17 amino acids. The germline CDR1 and CDR2 sequences are SGHDN and FVKESK. V was trimmed by 0 bases and J by 6 bases, leaving 17 bases between them. In DNA, the CDR3 is TGTGCCAGCAGCCAAGATTCTCGGGGGGCGCGGTCCGGGGAGCTGTTTTTT. It yields the protein CASSQDSRGARSGELFF.

This clone showed up just a few times. The V call is TRBV6-5, the J call TRBJ2-1; TRBD2 aligns across 10 bases. This CDR3 is 15 amino acids long. Germline CDR1 reads MNHEY; CDR2 reads SVGAGI. The junction had 3 bases not matched to a gene; V was cut back by 5 bases and J by 2 bases. The CDR3 DNA follows: TGTGCCAGCAGTCCTACTAGCGGGACCTACAATGAGCAGTTCTTC. It encodes CASSPTSGTYNEQFF.

The rearrangement joins TRBV2 to TRBJ1-1; no clear D. Germline V gene data show CDR1 as SNHLY and CDR2 as FYNNEI. The V end was cut by 10 bases, the J end by 2 bases, with 8 bases between. This CDR3 comprises 11 residues. The chain's CDR3 is CATAVNTEAFF. As DNA, the CDR3 is TGTGCCACTGCGGTTAACACTGAAGCTTTCTTT. Using reference TRBV2 and TRBJ1-1 for the parts outside the CDR3, the full variable domain is EPEVTQTPSHQVTQMGQEVILRCVPISNHLYFYWYRQILGQKVEFLVSFYNNEISEKSEIFDDQFSVERPDGSNFTLKIRSTKLEDSAMYFCATAVNTEAFFGQGTRLTVV.

The chain joins TRBV5-1 to TRBJ2-3; 7 bases map to TRBD1. The CDR3 covers 15 residues. V trimming: 4 bases; J trimming: 1 base; junction bases outside the gene matches: 6. The V gene's germline CDR1 is SGHRS and CDR2 YFSETQ. In nucleotides, the CDR3 is TGCGCCAGCAGCCTGATCGGGACAGGCACAGATACGCAGTATTTT. The encoded protein is CASSLIGTGTDTQYF.

This clone turned up a few times. V usage is TRBV5-1 and J usage is TRBJ1-1; TRBD1 matches 8 bases. This CDR3 has 15 residues. Germline CDR1 reads SGHRS; CDR2 reads YFSETQ. Trimming at V came to 0 bases and at J to 0 bases, leaving 1 base not matched to a gene. CDR3 protein: CASSLGTGLNTEAFF. Here the CDR3 DNA reads TGCGCCAGCAGCTTGGGGACAGGGCTGAACACTGAAGCTTTCTTT.

The V and J genes are TRBV28 and TRBJ1-2; 8 nucleotides agree with TRBD1. The CDR3 sequence is 14 residues long. J gave up 8 bases and V 2 bases, and 7 bases lay outside the gene matches. Germline V CDR1 and CDR2: MDHEN, SYDVKM. CDR3 DNA sequence: TGTGCCAGCAGTTTAGCCCCGACAGGGGACGGCTACACCTTC. Encoded protein: CASSLAPTGDGYTF.

V gene TRBV5-1 combines with J gene TRBJ2-3; D possibly corresponds to TRBD2 (5 bases). This CDR3 has 15 amino acids. The germline V gene encodes CDR1 SGHRS and CDR2 YFSETQ. Deletions cut 4 bases from V and 3 bases from J, with 15 bases between. The CDR3 nucleotides read TGCGCCAGCAGCGGAAATGGGGAGCGGACAGATACGCAGTATTTT. It translates to CASSGNGERTDTQYF. Full variable domain (rest looked up from reference TRBV5-1 and TRBJ2-3): KAGVTQTPRYLIKTRGQQVTLSCSPISGHRSVSWYQQTPGQGLQFLFEYFSETQRNKGNFPGRFSGRQFSNSRSEMNVSTLELGDSALYLCASSGNGERTDTQYFGPGTRLTVL.

CDR3 region: CASSLGTSGRWSYF. The CDR3, as DNA: TGTGCCAGCAGCTTAGGGACTAGCGGGAGATGGTCGTACTTC. This chain uses TRBV7-6 with TRBJ2-5; TRBD2 matches at 13 bases. Losses at the gene ends were 1 base for V and 13 bases for J; bases not matched to a gene: 6. Per germline, CDR1 SGHVS and CDR2 FNYEAQ. The CDR3 runs to 14 residues.

The chain carries TRBV5-5 and TRBJ2-7; no firm D call. Trimming took 4 bases from V and 0 from J, leaving 14 bases between them. Germline loops: CDR1 SGHKS, CDR2 YYEKEE (reference sequence). The CDR3 is 15 amino acids. The CDR3 sequence is CASSPQMKSSYEQYF. In DNA, the CDR3 is TGTGCCAGCAGCCCACAGATGAAGAGCTCCTACGAGCAGTACTTC.

This chain joins TRBV5-1 and TRBJ1-2; D possibly corresponds to TRBD1 (5 bases). Germline CDR1 and CDR2: SGHRS and YFSETQ. The CDR3 is 15 amino acids. The V and J ends lost 1 base and 5 bases respectively, with 15 bases between them. The CDR3 DNA reads as TGCGCCAGCAGCTTGTGGGACCTGGGGGGGTATGGCTACACCTTC. It codes for CASSLWDLGGYGYTF.

This chain links TRBV30 with TRBJ2-7; TRBD2 is a possible D gene (5 bases). This CDR3 comprises 12 residues. The V and J ends lost 0 bases and 3 bases respectively, with 6 bases between them. The germline CDR1 and CDR2 sequences are GTSNPN and SVGIG (reference sequence). The CDR3 bases are TGTGCCTGGAGTGTCCGGGACTACGAGCAGTACTTC. Protein product: CAWSVRDYEQYF.

V usage is TRBV6-1 and J usage is TRBJ2-1; a possible D gene is TRBD1 (6 bases). Trimming shortened V by 5 bases and J by 8 bases, and 13 bases separated the two germline ends. The germline CDR1 and CDR2 sequences are MNHNS and SASEGT. This CDR3 comprises 13 residues. CDR3 sequence: CASSWGRGDEQFF. CDR3 coding DNA: TGTGCCAGCAGTTGGGGCAGGGGCGATGAGCAGTTCTTC.